The sequence of this TCR beta chain was determined in a study of shared clonotypes between healthy human individuals. The V end was cut by 4 bases, the J end by 2 bases, with 7 bases between. CDR1 is SGHDN and CDR2 is FVKESK in the germline V gene. The CDR3 runs 13 residues. The assay was immunoSEQ multiplex PCR, and TCRdb's table has in-frame clones only and misses some. The table includes approximately 500,000 clones, roughly 80% detected once. Material for sequencing was PBMCs. V gene TRBV14 combines with J gene TRBJ2-3, with no clear D. The TCR sequence derives from a woman aged 40-49 years in good health. Some clones in this sample may be carry-over from other donors' samples. The DNA of the CDR3 is TGTGCCAGCAGCCTGACTTACACAGATACGCAGTATTTT. Translated: CASSLTYTDTQYF.